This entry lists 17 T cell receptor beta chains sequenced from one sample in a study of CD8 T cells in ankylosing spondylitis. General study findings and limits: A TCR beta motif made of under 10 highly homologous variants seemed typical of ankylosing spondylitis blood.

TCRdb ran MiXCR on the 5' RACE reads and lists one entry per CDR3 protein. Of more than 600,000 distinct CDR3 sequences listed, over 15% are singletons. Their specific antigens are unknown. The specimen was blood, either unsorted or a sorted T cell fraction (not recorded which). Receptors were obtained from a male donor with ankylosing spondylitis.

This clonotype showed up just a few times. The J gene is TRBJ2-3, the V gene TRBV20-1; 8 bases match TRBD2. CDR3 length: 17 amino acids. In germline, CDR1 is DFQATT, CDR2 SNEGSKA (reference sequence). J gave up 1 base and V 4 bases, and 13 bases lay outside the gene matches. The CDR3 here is CSAKKPAAGVRTDTQYF. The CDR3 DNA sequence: TGCAGTGCTAAGAAACCAGCAGCGGGGGTTCGCACAGATACGCAGTATTTT.

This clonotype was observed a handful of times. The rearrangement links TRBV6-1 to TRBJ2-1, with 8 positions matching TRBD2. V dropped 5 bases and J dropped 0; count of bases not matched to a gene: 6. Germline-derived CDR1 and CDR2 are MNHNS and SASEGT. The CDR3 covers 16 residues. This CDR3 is CASSRGLANSYNEQFF. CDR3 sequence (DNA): TGTGCCAGCAGTCGCGGACTAGCCAACTCCTACAATGAGCAGTTCTTC.

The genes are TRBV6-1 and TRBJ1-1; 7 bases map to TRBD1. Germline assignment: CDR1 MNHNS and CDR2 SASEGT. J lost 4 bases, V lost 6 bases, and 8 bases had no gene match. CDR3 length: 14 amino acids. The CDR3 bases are TGTGCCAGCAGAGGCTACAGGGGCTCCACTGAAGCTTTCTTT. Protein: CASRGYRGSTEAFF.

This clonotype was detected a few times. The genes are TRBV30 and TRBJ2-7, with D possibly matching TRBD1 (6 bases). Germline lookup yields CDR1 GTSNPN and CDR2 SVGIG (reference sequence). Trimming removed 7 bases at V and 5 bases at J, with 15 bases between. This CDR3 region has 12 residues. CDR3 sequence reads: CASTGLFHEQYF. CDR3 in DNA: TGTGCCTCGACAGGACTCTTCCACGAGCAGTACTTC.

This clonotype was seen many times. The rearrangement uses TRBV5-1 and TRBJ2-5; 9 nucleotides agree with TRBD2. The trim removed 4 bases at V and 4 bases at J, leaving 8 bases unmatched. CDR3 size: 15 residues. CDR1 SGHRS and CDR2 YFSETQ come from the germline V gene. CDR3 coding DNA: TGCGCCAGCAGCCCCCGGCGGGGGGGCCGAGAGACCCAGTACTTC. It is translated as CASSPRRGGRETQYF. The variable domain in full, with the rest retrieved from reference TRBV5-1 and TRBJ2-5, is KAGVTQTPRYLIKTRGQQVTLSCSPISGHRSVSWYQQTPGQGLQFLFEYFSETQRNKGNFPGRFSGRQFSNSRSEMNVSTLELGDSALYLCASSPRRGGRETQYFGPGTRLLVL.

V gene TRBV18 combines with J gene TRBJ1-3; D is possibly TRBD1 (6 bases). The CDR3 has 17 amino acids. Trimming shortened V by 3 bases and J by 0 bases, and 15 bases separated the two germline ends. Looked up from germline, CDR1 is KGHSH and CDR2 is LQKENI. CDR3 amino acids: CASSPYDRPSSGNTIYF. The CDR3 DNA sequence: TGTGCCAGCTCACCCTACGACAGGCCCAGCTCTGGAAACACCATATATTTT.

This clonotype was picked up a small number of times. The CDR3 loop reads CASSAYLQGQWDGYTF. DNA for the CDR3: TGTGCCAGCAGCGCGTACCTACAGGGGCAATGGGATGGCTACACCTTC. This chain joins TRBV7-8 and TRBJ1-2, with TRBD1 identical over 7 bases. V was pared by 5 bases and J by 6 bases, with 15 bases of the junction left unmatched. The CDR3 is made up of 16 amino acids. Germline CDR1 is SGHVS and CDR2 is FQNEAQ.

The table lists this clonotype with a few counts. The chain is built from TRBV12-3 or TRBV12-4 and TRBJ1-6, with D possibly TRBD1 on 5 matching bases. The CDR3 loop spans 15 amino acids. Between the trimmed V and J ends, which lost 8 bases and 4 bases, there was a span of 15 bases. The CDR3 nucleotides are TGTGCCAGCCAGGGAGGGAGAAGATATAATTCACCCCTCCACTTT. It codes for CASQGGRRYNSPLHF.

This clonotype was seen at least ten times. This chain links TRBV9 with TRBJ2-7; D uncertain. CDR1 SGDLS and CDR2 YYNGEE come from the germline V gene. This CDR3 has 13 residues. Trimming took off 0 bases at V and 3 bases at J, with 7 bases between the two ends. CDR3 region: CASSVGHGYEQYF. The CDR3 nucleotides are TGTGCCAGCAGCGTAGGACACGGCTACGAGCAGTACTTC.

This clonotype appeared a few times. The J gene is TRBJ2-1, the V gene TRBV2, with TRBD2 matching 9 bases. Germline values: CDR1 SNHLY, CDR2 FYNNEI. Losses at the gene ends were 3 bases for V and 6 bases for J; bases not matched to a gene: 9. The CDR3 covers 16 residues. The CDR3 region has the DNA TGTGCCAGCAGTGAGGCTGGGCTAGCGGGGCTCAATGAGCAGTTCTTC. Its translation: CASSEAGLAGLNEQFF.

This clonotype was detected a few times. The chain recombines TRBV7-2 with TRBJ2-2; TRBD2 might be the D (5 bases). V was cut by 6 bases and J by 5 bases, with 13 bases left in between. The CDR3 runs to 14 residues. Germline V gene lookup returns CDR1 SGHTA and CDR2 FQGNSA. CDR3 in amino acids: CASRPAGGTGELFF. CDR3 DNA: TGTGCCAGCAGGCCGGCGGGTGGGACCGGGGAGCTGTTTTTT.

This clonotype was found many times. The CDR3 DNA is TGTGCCAGCAGTTTAGCCGGGTGGAAGACCGGGGAGCTGTTTTTT. It yields the protein CASSLAGWKTGELFF. The rearrangement joins TRBV12-3 or TRBV12-4 to TRBJ2-2; no clear D. Trimming removed 0 bases at V and 5 bases at J, with 10 bases between. This CDR3 is built from 15 residues.

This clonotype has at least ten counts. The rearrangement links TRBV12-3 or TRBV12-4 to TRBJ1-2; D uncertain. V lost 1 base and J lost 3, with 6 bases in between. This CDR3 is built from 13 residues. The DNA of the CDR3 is TGTGCCAGCAGTTTAGGGGGTTACTATGGCTACACCTTC. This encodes CASSLGGYYGYTF.

The CDR3 spells CSAADSSYNEQFF. CDR3 coding DNA: TGCAGTGCAGCCGACAGCTCCTACAATGAGCAGTTCTTC. The V and J genes are TRBV20-1 and TRBJ2-1; a weak D match, TRBD1 (5 bases). V was cut by 6 bases and J by 0 bases, with 9 bases left in between. Germline V gives CDR1 DFQATT, CDR2 SNEGSKA (reference sequence). The length of the CDR3 is 13 residues.

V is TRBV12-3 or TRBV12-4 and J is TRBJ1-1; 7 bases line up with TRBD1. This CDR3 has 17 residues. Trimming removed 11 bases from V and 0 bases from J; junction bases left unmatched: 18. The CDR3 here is CAFSYSDRDYMNTEAFF. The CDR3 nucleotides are TGTGCCTTCAGCTACTCTGACAGGGATTACATGAACACTGAAGCTTTCTTT.

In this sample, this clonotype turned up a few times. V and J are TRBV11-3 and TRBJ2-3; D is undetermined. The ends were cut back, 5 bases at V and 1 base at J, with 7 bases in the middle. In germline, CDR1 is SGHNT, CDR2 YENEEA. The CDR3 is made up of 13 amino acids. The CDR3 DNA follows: TGTGCCAGCAGCCAACTCCGCACAGATACGCAGTATTTT. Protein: CASSQLRTDTQYF. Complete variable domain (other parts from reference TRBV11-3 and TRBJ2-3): EAGVVQSPRYKIIEKKQPVAFWCNPISGHNTLYWYLQNLGQGPELLIRYENEEAVDDSQLPKDRFSAERLKGVDSTLKIQPAELGDSAVYLCASSQLRTDTQYFGPGTRLTVL.

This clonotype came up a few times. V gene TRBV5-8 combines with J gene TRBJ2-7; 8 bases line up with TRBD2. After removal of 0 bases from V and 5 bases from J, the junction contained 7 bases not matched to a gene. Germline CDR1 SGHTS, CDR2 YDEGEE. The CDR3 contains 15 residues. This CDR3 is CASSLATSGDHEQYF. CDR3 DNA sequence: TGTGCCAGCAGCTTGGCTACTAGCGGAGACCACGAGCAGTACTTC.